This T cell receptor beta chain was sequenced during a study of blood T cell repertoires in COVID-19. The CDR3 has 13 residues. V gave up 2 bases and J gave up 12 bases; unmatched junction bases: 6. The protocol was immunoSEQ multiplex PCR, while the TCRdb copy is restricted to in-frame clones and leaves out a portion. The profile shows 200,000 to 250,000 clones, 65% to 85% of them singletons. Sequencing used PBMCs or T cells enriched from blood (not recorded which). This chain connects TRBV12-3 or TRBV12-4 to TRBJ1-1; TRBD1 matches at 10 bases. The source is a woman between 35 and 50 years old with acute COVID-19. CDR3 in DNA: TGTGCCAGCAGTTTATTGGGGACAGGGGAAACTTTCTTT. Translating it yields CASSLLGTGETFF.